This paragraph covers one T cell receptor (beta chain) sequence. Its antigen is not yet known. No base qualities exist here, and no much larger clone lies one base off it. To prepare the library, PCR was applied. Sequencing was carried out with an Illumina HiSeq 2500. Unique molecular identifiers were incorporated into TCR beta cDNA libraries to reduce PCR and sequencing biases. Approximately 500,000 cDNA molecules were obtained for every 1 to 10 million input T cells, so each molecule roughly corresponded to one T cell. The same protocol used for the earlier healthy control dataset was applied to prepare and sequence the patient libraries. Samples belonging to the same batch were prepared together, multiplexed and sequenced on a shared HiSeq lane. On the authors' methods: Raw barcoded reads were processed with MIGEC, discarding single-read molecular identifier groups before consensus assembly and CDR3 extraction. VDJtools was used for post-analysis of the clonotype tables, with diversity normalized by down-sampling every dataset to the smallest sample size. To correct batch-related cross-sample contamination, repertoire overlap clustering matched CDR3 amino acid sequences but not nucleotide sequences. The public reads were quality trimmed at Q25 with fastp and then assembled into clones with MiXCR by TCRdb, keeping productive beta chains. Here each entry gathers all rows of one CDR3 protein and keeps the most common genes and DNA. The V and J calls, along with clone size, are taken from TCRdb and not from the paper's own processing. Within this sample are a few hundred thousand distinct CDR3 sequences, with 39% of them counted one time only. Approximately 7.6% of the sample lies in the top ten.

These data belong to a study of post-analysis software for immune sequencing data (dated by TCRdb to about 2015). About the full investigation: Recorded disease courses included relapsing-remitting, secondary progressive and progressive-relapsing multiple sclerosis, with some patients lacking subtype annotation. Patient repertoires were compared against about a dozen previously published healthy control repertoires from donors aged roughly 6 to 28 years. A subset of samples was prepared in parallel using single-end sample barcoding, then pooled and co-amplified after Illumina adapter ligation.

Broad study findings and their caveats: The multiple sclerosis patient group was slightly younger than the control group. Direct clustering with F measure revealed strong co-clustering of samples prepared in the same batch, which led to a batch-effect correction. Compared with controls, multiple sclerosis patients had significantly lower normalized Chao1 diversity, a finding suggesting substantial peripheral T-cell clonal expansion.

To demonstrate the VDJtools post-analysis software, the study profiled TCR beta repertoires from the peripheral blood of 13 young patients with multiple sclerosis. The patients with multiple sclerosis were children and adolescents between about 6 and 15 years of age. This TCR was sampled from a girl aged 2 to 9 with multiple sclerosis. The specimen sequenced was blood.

The CDR3 in this case is CASSPGQASYEQYF. The DNA reads as follows: TGTGCCAGCAGCCCGGGACAGGCCAGCTACGAGCAGTACTTC. The V gene is TRBV11-2 and the J gene is TRBJ2-7; 8 bases in between match TRBD1. At the junction V is shortened by 5 bases and J by 3 bases; bases outside the gene matches: 6. The germline V gene specifies SGHAT as CDR1 and FQNNGV as CDR2. Taken from cysteine to phenylalanine, the CDR3 has 14 residues. Solely the CDR3 DNA is kept, with 42 bases framed from the first base.